The sequence of this T cell receptor (beta chain) was determined in a study of molecular identifiers for immune sequencing clone quantification. Whole-study context: Split five ways in replicates, RNA from roughly 20,000 or 100,000 naive CD8 cells had four portions sequenced.

Whole-study findings and limits: The share of molecules held by clones above 20 RNA copies was over 98% in effector cells and under 1% in naive cells. Amid some 1 million naive cells, spiked Jurkat TCR RNA from one cell was reportedly still detectable.

The germline V gene has CDR1 SGHVS and CDR2 FNYEAQ. CDR3 length equals 15 residues. TCRdb recomputed calls from the PCR reads with MiXCR, one row per CDR3 protein. The data hold approximately 500,000 distinct CDR3 sequences, with around a fifth observed a single time. Comments on this clonotype: The antigen is undetermined. Just one base apart from a much larger clone, this may be a read error.

The genes are TRBV7-6 and TRBJ2-5; possibly TRBD2 for D (6 bases). The sample was naive CD8+ T cells from blood, with Jurkat cell RNA spiked in. Regarding subset: FACS-sorted CD8+CD4-CCR7+CD45RA+ naive T cells. This clonotype was obtained from a human donor in good health. Some libraries in this study had Jurkat cell RNA spiked in. This CDR3 is CASSDPRGNQGTQYF. CDR3 nucleotides: TGTGCCAGCAGCGACCCGCGGGGTAACCAAGGGACCCAGTACTTC.